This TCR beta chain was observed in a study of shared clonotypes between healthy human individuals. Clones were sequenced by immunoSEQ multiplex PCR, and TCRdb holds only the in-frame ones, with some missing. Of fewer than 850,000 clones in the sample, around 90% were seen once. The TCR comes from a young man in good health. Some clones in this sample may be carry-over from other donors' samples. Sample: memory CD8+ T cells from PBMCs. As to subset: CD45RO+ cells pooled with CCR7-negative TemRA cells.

The CDR3 reads CSVENDRVTFF. Written as DNA, the CDR3 is TGCAGCGTTGAGAATGACAGGGTGACCTTCTTT. This chain connects TRBV29-1 to TRBJ1-1; 7 bases are a match to TRBD1. The CDR3 loop spans 11 amino acids. V was clipped by 3 bases and J by 14 bases; unmatched bases: 9. Per germline, CDR1 SQVTM and CDR2 ANQGSEA.